The clone carrying this TCR beta chain was seen ten or more times. Germline trimming cut 4 bases from V and 6 bases from J; bases unmatched to any gene: 1. The CDR3 consists of 14 residues. This specimen belongs to a study of T cells in Graves' hyperthyroidism and ophthalmopathy. Amplification of TCR beta CDR3 regions was performed using RNA transcripts as template. Researchers ran a first-round RT-PCR on the TCR CDR3 using the HTBI primer set. TCRdb passed the multiplex PCR reads through MiXCR, listing each CDR3 protein once. The sample records about 330,000 distinct CDR3 sequences, roughly 13% being singletons.

V gene TRBV12-3 or TRBV12-4 combines with J gene TRBJ1-4; 11 bases agree with TRBD1. Sequenced: blood. This receptor was obtained from a woman in her forties with Graves' ophthalmopathy. The CDR3 loop reads CASSWTGGDEKLFF. The CDR3, as DNA: TGTGCCAGCAGTTGGACAGGGGGCGATGAAAAACTGTTTTTT.